Presented here are 18 T cell receptor beta chains from one specimen sequenced in a study of CD8+ T cells in alopecia areata. Treatment given: oral pan-JAK inhibitor, 5-10 mg twice daily. Following extraction, RNA underwent reverse transcription to cDNA, which served as the sequencing template. Produced via immunoSEQ multiplex PCR; TCRdb's table is partial and in-frame only. The table includes 190,000 or so clones, roughly 62% detected once. The input for sequencing was CD8+ T cells sorted from blood, taken at week 24, from a patient treated with tofacitinib. The receptors originated from a human donor with alopecia areata.

This clone was counted a single time. The CDR3, as DNA: TGTGCCAGCAGCCGTCGACAGGGGGTTGGGGAAAAACTGTTTTTT. Translating it yields CASSRRQGVGEKLFF. V usage is TRBV13 and J usage is TRBJ1-4; 9 bases are a match to TRBD1. There are 15 residues in the CDR3. Trimming took 5 bases from V and 8 from J; bases not matched to a gene: 9. Germline V lookup: CDR1 PRHDT, CDR2 FYEKMQ (reference sequence).

J is TRBJ2-1 and V is TRBV11-2, with 10 bases aligning to TRBD2. Germline V lookup: CDR1 SGHAT, CDR2 FQNNGV. V dropped 3 bases and J dropped 4; count of bases not matched to a gene: 6. The CDR3 is made up of 16 amino acids. CDR3 DNA sequence: TGTGCCAGCAGCTTGGTAGCGGGGGGCACTTACAATGAGCAGTTCTTC. Translation: CASSLVAGGTYNEQFF. Combining the CDR3 with reference TRBV11-2 and TRBJ2-1 gives the whole variable domain EAGVAQSPRYKIIEKRQSVAFWCNPISGHATLYWYQQILGQGPKLLIQFQNNGVVDDSQLPKDRFSAERLKGVDSTLKIQPAKLEDSAVYLCASSLVAGGTYNEQFFGPGTRLTVL.

This clone was found once. The V gene is TRBV6-1, the J gene TRBJ1-2; TRBD1 might be the D (5 bases). The germline V and J ends were trimmed by 2 bases and 8 bases, with 24 bases remaining between them. CDR1 and CDR2 (germline): MNHNS, SASEGT. This CDR3 comprises 17 residues. CDR3 loop: CASSESSRAGRDRGYTF. CDR3 DNA: TGTGCCAGCAGTGAATCTAGCCGGGCAGGGAGAGATCGGGGCTACACCTTC.

This clone has more than one count but fewer than ten. Here the CDR3 DNA reads TGTGCCAGCAGCTTTCCAGGGTTGAGTCCTCTCAGTCAGCCCCAGCATTTT. It is translated as CASSFPGLSPLSQPQHF. The rearrangement uses TRBV12-1 and TRBJ1-5; the D call of TRBD1 is as the table states it, not checked on the DNA. TRBV12-1 is flagged as a pseudogene. The length of the CDR3 is 17 residues.

Only a few counts were recorded for this clone. The CDR3 nucleotides are TGTGCCAGCAGCTTAGCCTCCGGGACTAGCAAACCCTACGAGCAGTACTTC. Protein sequence: CASSLASGTSKPYEQYF. The V and J genes are TRBV7-9 and TRBJ2-7, with 9 bases fitting TRBD2. Germline values: CDR1 SEHNR, CDR2 FQNEAQ (reference sequence). V gave up 0 bases and J gave up 2 bases; unmatched junction bases: 8. CDR3 length: 17 amino acids.

CDR3 bases: TGTGCCAGTTCGCCCGGACAGGGGGCTGAGCCCCAGCATTTT. Translating it yields CASSPGQGAEPQHF. The chain uses TRBV19 and TRBJ1-5; 11 bases align to TRBD1. Looked up from germline, CDR1 is LNHDA and CDR2 is SQIVND (reference sequence). V lost 8 bases and J lost 8; bases outside the gene matches: 8. The CDR3 runs 14 residues. The whole variable domain, remainder taken from reference TRBV19 and TRBJ1-5, is DGGITQSPKYLFRKEGQNVTLSCEQNLNHDAMYWYRQDPGQGLRLIYYSQIVNDFQKGDIAEGYSVSREKKESFPLTVTSAQKNPTAFYLCASSPGQGAEPQHFGDGTRLSIL.

The chain combines TRBV2 with TRBJ1-4, with TRBD1 matching 7 bases. The V segment lost 6 bases and the J segment 11 bases; nucleotides outside the gene matches: 18. This CDR3 is 16 amino acids long. The germline CDR1 and CDR2 sequences are SNHLY and FYNNEI. The CDR3 is CASRQDSGRGSRKLFF. The CDR3, as DNA: TGTGCCAGCAGACAGGATAGCGGCAGGGGGTCGAGGAAACTGTTTTTT.

This clone showed up just a few times. A junction end diverges from the germline sequence, so it may reflect a read error. V usage is TRBV15 and J usage is TRBJ2-5, with a tentative D call TRBD1 (6 bases). Per germline, CDR1 LNHNV and CDR2 YYDKDF (reference sequence). This CDR3 has 14 residues. The DNA for the CDR3 is TGTGCCACCAGCGGAGAAACAGGGCAAGAGACCCAGTACTTC. It codes for CATSGETGQETQYF.

Regarding this clone: This sample also contains other DNA sequences that code for the same CDR3. The CDR3, as DNA: TGTGCCAGCAGCTTTGGGAGCTCTGGAAACACCATATATTTT. Its protein is CASSFGSSGNTIYF. The chain combines TRBV5-6 with TRBJ1-3, with D unclear. Trimming cost V 2 bases and J 0 bases, with 6 bases left between them. The CDR3 consists of 14 residues. Germline assignment: CDR1 SGHDT and CDR2 YYEEEE.

This rearrangement joins TRBV7-6 to TRBJ2-3; D is ambiguous. CDR1 is SGHVS, CDR2 FNYEAQ, per germline. This CDR3 comprises 13 residues. V lost 2 bases to trimming and J lost 1 base, with 4 bases between them. CDR3 protein: CASSLYGTDTQYF. The CDR3 DNA reads as TGTGCCAGCAGCTTATACGGCACAGATACGCAGTATTTT.

Here the CDR3 reads CAWSSIPLLYGYTF. CDR3 DNA: TGTGCCTGGAGTAGTATACCCCTACTCTATGGCTACACCTTC. The V call is TRBV30, the J call TRBJ1-2; no clear D. This CDR3 spans 14 amino acids. V shed 2 bases and J shed 4 bases, with 14 bases lying between them. Germline V gives CDR1 GTSNPN, CDR2 SVGIG (reference sequence).

The rearrangement links TRBV4-1 to TRBJ2-7; 14 nucleotides match TRBD2. The V segment lost 1 base and the J segment 4 bases; nucleotides outside the gene matches: 9. The CDR3 totals 18 residues. Per germline, CDR1 MGHRA and CDR2 YSYEKL. The CDR3: CASSQAPLGLAGVYEQYF. CDR3 in DNA: TGCGCCAGCAGCCAAGCTCCCTTGGGACTAGCGGGGGTTTACGAGCAGTACTTC.

This clone was seen a handful of times. The chain is built from TRBV2 and TRBJ2-4; D is unclear. CDR1 SNHLY and CDR2 FYNNEI come from the germline V gene. V was pared by 10 bases and J by 0 bases, with 4 bases between. The CDR3 covers 11 residues. The CDR3 is CATLAKNIQYF. Here the CDR3 DNA reads TGTGCCACCTTAGCCAAAAACATTCAGTACTTC.

The rearrangement links TRBV9 to TRBJ1-2; 11 bases align to TRBD1. This CDR3 spans 15 amino acids. CDR1 is SGDLS, CDR2 YYNGEE, per germline. V was pared by 2 bases and J by 2 bases, with 2 bases of the junction left unmatched. The CDR3 coding sequence is TGTGCCAGCAGCGTGGACAGGGGGCGAAACTATGGCTACACCTTC. It codes for CASSVDRGRNYGYTF.

The chain combines TRBV2 with TRBJ2-2; D remains unclear. Trimming shortened V by 8 bases and J by 4 bases, and 8 bases separated the two germline ends. CDR1 is SNHLY, CDR2 FYNNEI, per germline. The CDR3 loop spans 12 amino acids. CDR3 coding DNA: TGTGCCAGCGGGATTCCCACCGGGGAGCTGTTTTTT. This gives the protein CASGIPTGELFF.

The V gene is TRBV4-1, the J gene TRBJ2-3, with TRBD2 matching 8 bases. V gave up 4 bases and J gave up 4 bases; unmatched junction bases: 4. The CDR3 length is 14 residues. Per germline, CDR1 MGHRA and CDR2 YSYEKL. The CDR3 DNA reads TGCGCCAGCAGCCCCGCGGGGGGCCCAGATACGCAGTATTTT. Translating it yields CASSPAGGPDTQYF.

This chain joins TRBV6-5 and TRBJ2-7; D might be TRBD1 (5 bases). The V end lost 6 bases, the J end lost 2 bases, and 5 bases lay between the germline ends. CDR1 is MNHEY and CDR2 is SVGAGI in the germline V gene. The CDR3 is 11 residues long. In nucleotides, the CDR3 is TGTGCCAGCAGGACAGCCTACGAGCAGTACTTC. This translates into CASRTAYEQYF.

This chain connects TRBV30 to TRBJ1-1; no definite D call. V lost 0 bases and J lost 6, with 8 bases in between. CDR3 length: 12 residues. The germline gives CDR1 GTSNPN, CDR2 SVGIG (reference sequence). DNA for the CDR3: TGTGCCTGGAGTGTCCTGGGCCCTGAAGCTTTCTTT. Its translation is CAWSVLGPEAFF. The variable domain in full, completed from reference TRBV30 and TRBJ1-1, reads SQTIHQWPATLVQPVGSPLSLECTVEGTSNPNLYWYRQAAGRGLQLLFYSVGIGQISSEVPQNLSASRPQDRQFILSSKKLLLSDSGFYLCAWSVLGPEAFFGQGTRLTVV.